These 24 T cell receptor beta chains were all obtained from the same sample, sequenced in a study of T cells in Graves' hyperthyroidism and ophthalmopathy. RNA transcripts were the template for amplifying TCR beta CDR3 regions. The primer set for the first-round RT-PCR of the TCR CDR3 was HTBI. From the multiplex PCR reads, TCRdb called clonotypes with MiXCR, one entry per CDR3 protein. The sample holds about 500,000 distinct CDR3 sequences; 16% are singletons and the top ten take 18%. Sequencing was carried out using blood. Receptors originate from a woman between 18 and 29 years old with Graves' hyperthyroidism.

This clonotype has ten or more counts. V is TRBV20-1 and J is TRBJ2-7; tentatively, D is TRBD2 (6 bases). Germline lookup yields CDR1 DFQATT and CDR2 SNEGSKA (reference sequence). The CDR3 totals 14 residues. The V gene lost 1 base and the J gene lost 2 bases, with 12 bases spanning the gap. CDR3 coding DNA: TGCAGTGCTAGAGTGGTAGCGGCCCCCTACGAGCAGTACTTC. It is translated as CSARVVAAPYEQYF.

This clonotype was detected a few times. The chain joins TRBV30 to TRBJ2-3; D may be TRBD2 (5 bases). The V gene lost 0 bases and the J gene lost 0 bases, with 13 bases spanning the gap. The germline V gene has CDR1 GTSNPN and CDR2 SVGIG (reference sequence). This CDR3 contains 16 residues. CDR3 protein: CAWSVLGRKSTDTQYF. Here the CDR3 DNA reads TGTGCCTGGAGTGTACTAGGCAGAAAAAGCACAGATACGCAGTATTTT. Supplemented by reference TRBV30 and TRBJ2-3, the full variable domain reads SQTIHQWPATLVQPVGSPLSLECTVEGTSNPNLYWYRQAAGRGLQLLFYSVGIGQISSEVPQNLSASRPQDRQFILSSKKLLLSDSGFYLCAWSVLGRKSTDTQYFGPGTRLTVL.

The chain employs TRBV18 and TRBJ2-6; maybe TRBD1 (5 bases). The CDR3 is 16 amino acids. CDR1 is KGHSH, CDR2 LQKENI, per germline. The V and J ends lost 1 base and 0 bases respectively, with 7 bases between them. CDR3 bases: TGTGCCAGCTCACCACAGGGGATCTCTGGGGCCAACGTCCTGACTTTC. Translating gives CASSPQGISGANVLTF.

The table lists this clonotype with a few counts. The chain is built from TRBV7-9 and TRBJ1-3; D is uncertain. The length of the CDR3 is 13 residues. Germline CDR1 and CDR2: SEHNR and FQNEAQ (reference sequence). V was trimmed by 10 bases and J by 1 base, leaving 11 bases between them. The CDR3 sequence: CATPSESGNTIYF. CDR3 bases: TGTGCCACCCCTTCAGAGTCTGGAAACACCATATATTTT.

CDR3 amino acids: CAFLLWFDFYNSPLHF. The CDR3, as DNA: TGCGCCTTCCTCTTATGGTTTGATTTCTATAATTCACCCCTCCACTTT. This chain uses TRBV4-3 with TRBJ1-6; no clear D gene. V gave up 11 bases and J gave up 3 bases, with 20 bases separating them. Looked up from germline, CDR1 is LGHNA and CDR2 is YSLEER. The CDR3 is 16 residues long.

This chain uses TRBV6-2 or TRBV6-3 with TRBJ1-2; 7 nucleotides match TRBD1. J was trimmed by 8 bases and V by 6 bases; bases with no gene match: 9. The germline V gene encodes CDR1 MNHEY and CDR2 SVGEGT. The length of the CDR3 is 13 residues. The CDR3 is CASSPNRGGGYTF. CDR3 sequence (DNA): TGTGCCAGCAGCCCCAACAGGGGCGGAGGCTACACCTTC.

V usage is TRBV20-1 and J usage is TRBJ1-1, with 10 bases fitting TRBD1. CDR3 length equals 14 residues. CDR1 and CDR2 from the germline V gene are DFQATT and SNEGSKA (reference sequence). Trimming took 3 bases from V and 5 from J; bases not matched to a gene: 6. CDR3 coding DNA: TGCAGTGCTAGGGAGACAGGGGGCCGAACTGAAGCTTTCTTT. This codes for CSARETGGRTEAFF.

The genes are TRBV7-9 and TRBJ2-3; 11 bases are a match to TRBD2. Germline values: CDR1 SEHNR, CDR2 FQNEAQ (reference sequence). The V segment lost 4 bases and the J segment 2 bases; nucleotides outside the gene matches: 11. The CDR3 totals 18 residues. The CDR3 nucleotides are TGTGCCAGCAGCTCACTAGCTAGCGGGGGGTCCTTCACAGATACGCAGTATTTT. Translated: CASSSLASGGSFTDTQYF.

This chain joins TRBV5-4 and TRBJ1-1; 11 bases map to TRBD1. CDR1 and CDR2 (germline): SGHNT, YYREEE (reference sequence). V shed 4 bases and J 1 base; nucleotides not matched to a gene: 9. This CDR3 has 17 residues. This chain's CDR3 is CASSPRTGGLKNTEAFF. CDR3 in DNA: TGTGCCAGCAGCCCCCGGACAGGGGGCCTAAAGAACACTGAAGCTTTCTTT.

This clonotype was observed a few times. The chain employs TRBV5-1 and TRBJ1-6; 7 bases map to TRBD1. V lost 3 bases, J lost 14 bases, and 20 bases stayed unmatched. Germline values: CDR1 SGHRS, CDR2 YFSETQ. The CDR3 totals 17 residues. CDR3 protein: CASSSSSQGAQGGTLHF. Here the CDR3 DNA reads TGCGCCAGCAGCTCGAGCTCCCAGGGTGCTCAAGGGGGCACCCTCCACTTT. The complete variable domain, with remaining parts taken from reference TRBV5-1 and TRBJ1-6, reads KAGVTQTPRYLIKTRGQQVTLSCSPISGHRSVSWYQQTPGQGLQFLFEYFSETQRNKGNFPGRFSGRQFSNSRSEMNVSTLELGDSALYLCASSSSSQGAQGGTLHFGNGTRLTVT.

The chain employs TRBV3-1 and TRBJ1-1, with 10 bases identical to TRBD1. Germline CDR1 is LGHDT and CDR2 is YNNKEL (reference sequence). The V and J ends lost 4 bases and 5 bases, in that order; junction bases with no gene match: 4. The CDR3 is made up of 14 amino acids. CDR3 region: CASSPQDRGTEAFF. CDR3 DNA sequence: TGTGCCAGCAGCCCACAGGACAGGGGGACTGAAGCTTTCTTT.

The chain combines TRBV7-2 with TRBJ2-7; no reliable D call. There are 13 residues in the CDR3. Per germline, CDR1 SGHTA and CDR2 FQGNSA. The V and J ends lost 3 bases and 5 bases respectively, with 11 bases between them. The chain's CDR3 is CASSFKGAHEQYF. The CDR3 coding sequence is TGTGCCAGCAGCTTCAAGGGCGCCCACGAGCAGTACTTC.

There are a few counts of this clonotype. The J gene is TRBJ1-5, the V gene TRBV19, with D tentatively TRBD1 (5 bases). The CDR3 loop spans 15 amino acids. The V and J ends lost 4 bases and 0 bases respectively, with 10 bases between them. CDR1 LNHDA and CDR2 SQIVND come from the germline V gene (reference sequence). The CDR3 DNA sequence: TGTGCCAGTAGTAGGCCAGGGTCTAGCAATCAGCCCCAGCATTTT. Translated: CASSRPGSSNQPQHF.

This clonotype has at least ten counts. CDR3 protein: CASRTYRAGLAGELFF. The CDR3 DNA sequence: TGTGCCAGCAGGACATACCGCGCGGGTTTGGCCGGGGAGCTGTTTTTT. The chain has TRBV11-2 and TRBJ2-2; a weak D match, TRBD2 (5 bases). V lost 6 bases to trimming and J lost 6 bases, with 20 bases between them. The CDR3 covers 16 residues. CDR1 is SGHAT, CDR2 FQNNGV, per germline.

The V and J genes are TRBV7-2 and TRBJ2-2, with TRBD2 matching over 10 bases. The V gene end was trimmed by 5 bases and the J gene end by 6 bases; junction bases not matched to a gene: 6. The CDR3 is 15 amino acids. Germline values: CDR1 SGHTA, CDR2 FQGNSA. As DNA, the CDR3 is TGTGCCAGCAGCCCAAGCGGGAGGGCCGCCGGGGAGCTGTTTTTT. Its translation is CASSPSGRAAGELFF.

This clonotype occurred many times. The CDR3 protein is CASSFKAGQANYGYTF. DNA for the CDR3: TGTGCCAGCAGTTTCAAGGCAGGGCAAGCTAACTATGGCTACACCTTC. The rearrangement links TRBV12-3 or TRBV12-4 to TRBJ1-2; tentative D call: TRBD1 (5 bases). Trimming pared 3 bases from V and 0 bases from J, leaving 14 bases between. The CDR3 loop spans 16 amino acids.

This clonotype was observed at least ten times. One end of the junction does not line up with germline, which may come from a read error. This chain's CDR3 is CASSLELAGTDTQYF. The DNA for the CDR3 is TGTGCCAGCAGCTTAGAGCTAGCGGGCACAGATACGCAGTATTTT. The chain uses TRBV12-3 or TRBV12-4 and TRBJ2-3; 7 bases are shared with TRBD2. This CDR3 has 15 amino acids.

In DNA form, the CDR3 reads TGTGCCAGTAGTGCCCCGTGGGGGGCGCTTGATGGTGGCTACACCTTC. Residues: CASSAPWGALDGGYTF. The rearrangement joins TRBV19 to TRBJ1-2; tentatively, D is TRBD1 (6 bases). There are 16 residues in the CDR3. Germline-derived CDR1 and CDR2 are LNHDA and SQIVND (reference sequence). V shed 5 bases and J shed 7 bases, with 23 bases lying between them.

The rearrangement uses TRBV27 and TRBJ1-5; the D gene is possibly TRBD1 (5 bases). The CDR3 spans 13 residues. V was clipped by 5 bases and J by 5 bases, with 10 bases between them. Germline V gene lookup returns CDR1 MNHEY and CDR2 SMNVEV (reference sequence). The CDR3 nucleotides read TGTGCCAGCAGTATTGACAGAGATCAGCCCCAGCATTTT. Protein sequence: CASSIDRDQPQHF.

This clonotype was observed a few times. The chain employs TRBV29-1 and TRBJ2-7; 7 bases are shared with TRBD2. Germline CDR1 is SQVTM and CDR2 is ANQGSEA. Trimming took 4 bases from V and 6 from J; bases not matched to a gene: 9. There are 13 residues in the CDR3. The CDR3 sequence: CSVVGGSLSEQYF. The CDR3 DNA reads as TGCAGCGTTGTTGGCGGGAGTCTATCCGAGCAGTACTTC.

The V and J genes are TRBV6-2 or TRBV6-3 and TRBJ2-5, with TRBD1 as a possible D gene (7 bases). Germline V CDR1 and CDR2: MNHEY, SVGEGT. This CDR3 has 14 residues. V lost 6 bases, J lost 2 bases, and 13 bases lay in between. CDR3 protein: CASRRGQIQETQYF. The CDR3 nucleotides are TGTGCCAGCAGGCGGGGACAGATTCAAGAGACCCAGTACTTC.

About this clonotype itself: Since the CDR3 does not end with the conserved phenylalanine or tryptophan, this likely comes from a read error. This chain uses TRBV6-5 with TRBJ1-1; 7 nucleotides agree with TRBD1. Germline V lookup: CDR1 MNHEY, CDR2 SVGAGI. V lost 0 bases and J lost 0; bases outside the gene matches: 7. CDR3 length: 17 residues. CDR3 loop: CASSYSTGTIMNTEAFS. The CDR3 region has the DNA TGTGCCAGCAGTTACTCGACAGGGACCATTATGAACACTGAAGCTTTCTCT.

This clonotype came up many times. The chain joins TRBV3-1 to TRBJ2-5, with D hard to call. Deletions cut 4 bases from V and 5 bases from J, with 8 bases between. Germline V lookup: CDR1 LGHDT, CDR2 YNNKEL (reference sequence). This CDR3 has 12 amino acids. CDR3 region: CASSPGMETQYF. The CDR3 nucleotides read TGTGCCAGCAGCCCGGGTATGGAGACCCAGTACTTC.

This clonotype was counted between two and nine times. The gene calls are TRBV10-2 and TRBJ2-7, with TRBD1 matching over 7 bases. Per the germline V gene, CDR1 is WSHSY and CDR2 is SAAADI. The CDR3 consists of 12 residues. Trimming cost V 6 bases and J 3 bases; bases outside gene matches: 2. In nucleotides, the CDR3 is TGCGCCAGCAGGACAGGGAACTACGAGCAGTACTTC. The encoded protein is CASRTGNYEQYF.